A single sample gave rise to the 29 T cell receptor beta chains below, sequenced in a study of CXCR3-negative and CXCR3-positive naive CD8 T cells. Libraries were UMI-labeled 5' RACE TRB cDNA. TCRdb re-called the 5' RACE reads; one entry per CDR3 protein, DNA not given. The sample includes about 130,000 distinct CDR3 sequences. The sequenced material came from naive CXCR3- CD8+ T cells from blood. Indicated subset: CD45RO-CCR7+CD27+CD95- naive CD8+ T cells lacking CXCR3 (TNR3-). The receptors were gathered from a human donor in good health. Some clones in this sample may be carry-over from other donors' samples.

This chain uses TRBV6-5 with TRBJ2-7. There are 15 residues in the CDR3. CDR1 and CDR2 (germline): MNHEY, SVGAGI. CDR3 amino acids: CASSYSGTETHEQYF.

The V call is TRBV7-3, the J call TRBJ1-1; TCRdb reports TRBD1, a call that lacks DNA to check it against. This CDR3 is 13 amino acids long. The V gene's germline CDR1 is SGHTA and CDR2 FQGTGA. CDR3 residues: CASSSFRGREAFF.

The chain employs TRBV9 and TRBJ1-6; without DNA, the TCRdb call of TRBD1 cannot be checked. There are 15 residues in the CDR3. In germline, CDR1 is SGDLS, CDR2 YYNGEE. The CDR3 reads CASSAGTGEDSPLHF.

The chain combines TRBV5-1 with TRBJ1-5. The length of the CDR3 is 15 residues. Germline-derived CDR1 and CDR2 are SGHRS and YFSETQ. CDR3 amino acids: CANLLPAASNQPQHF.

The V and J genes are TRBV20-1 and TRBJ2-7; the D call from TCRdb, TRBD2, cannot be confirmed without DNA. Germline assignment: CDR1 DFQATT and CDR2 SNEGSKA (reference sequence). CDR3 length: 16 amino acids. CDR3 region: CSARDPASGGFYEQYF.

The chain employs TRBV12-3 or TRBV12-4 and TRBJ1-2. The CDR3 spans 12 residues. CDR3 sequence reads: CASRVDNHGYTF.

The chain joins TRBV20-1 to TRBJ2-3; the TCRdb D gene call, TRBD2, has no DNA to confirm it. The germline V gene has CDR1 DFQATT and CDR2 SNEGSKA (reference sequence). The CDR3 runs 14 residues. This CDR3 is CSALGTIGTDTQYF.

This chain joins TRBV7-9 and TRBJ1-1; TCRdb reports TRBD1, a call that lacks DNA to check it against. The CDR3 is 15 amino acids. Germline V gene data show CDR1 as SEHNR and CDR2 as FQNEAQ (reference sequence). The CDR3 loop reads CASSQVTGMNTEAFF.

The J gene is TRBJ2-5, the V gene TRBV27; TCRdb proposes TRBD1, but this gene call is untestable without DNA. The CDR3 covers 15 residues. Looked up from germline, CDR1 is MNHEY and CDR2 is SMNVEV (reference sequence). The CDR3 sequence is CASSNSGGAGETQYF.

The chain uses TRBV7-3 and TRBJ2-7; the D call from TCRdb, TRBD1, cannot be confirmed without DNA. CDR1 is SGHTA and CDR2 is FQGTGA in the germline V gene. The CDR3 contains 14 residues. CDR3 in amino acids: CASSLEGHSYEQYF.

The V gene is TRBV14, the J gene TRBJ2-5; TCRdb's D gene call, TRBD1, goes unchecked for lack of DNA. The CDR3 spans 17 residues. The germline V gene has CDR1 SGHDN and CDR2 FVKESK. CDR3 sequence: CASSQDPRQEPPWAQYF.

The V call is TRBV30, the J call TRBJ1-1. The germline V gene has CDR1 GTSNPN and CDR2 SVGIG (reference sequence). The CDR3 sequence is 11 residues long. The CDR3 protein is CAWRQNTEAFF.

The CDR3 loop reads CSVLGGRSTEAFF. The chain is built from TRBV29-1 and TRBJ1-1; TCRdb's D call of TRBD1 is untestable without DNA. The CDR3 extends over 13 amino acids. Per germline, CDR1 SQVTM and CDR2 ANQGSEA. Drawing the rest from reference TRBV29-1 and TRBJ1-1, the complete variable domain is SAVISQKPSRDICQRGTSLTIQCQVDSQVTMMFWYRQQPGQSLTLIATANQGSEATYESGFVIDKFPISRPNLTFSTLTVSNMSPEDSSIYLCSVLGGRSTEAFFGQGTRLTVV.

The V and J genes are TRBV29-1 and TRBJ2-1; TCRdb returns TRBD1, unconfirmable since there is no DNA. CDR1 is SQVTM, CDR2 ANQGSEA, per germline. The CDR3 has 15 amino acids. This CDR3 is CSVSGVQSSYNEQFF.

The chain recombines TRBV12-3 or TRBV12-4 with TRBJ1-1; as DNA is missing, the TRBD1 call by TCRdb cannot be tested. This CDR3 has 13 residues. The CDR3 sequence: CASSWGFNTEAFF.

The chain joins TRBV29-1 to TRBJ1-5; TCRdb's D call, TRBD1, is unchecked because there is no DNA. Per the germline V gene, CDR1 is SQVTM and CDR2 is ANQGSEA. The CDR3 length is 14 residues. The CDR3 loop reads CSVVGQGLNQPQHF.

The chain is built from TRBV21-1 and TRBJ2-4; the D call from TCRdb, TRBD1, cannot be confirmed without DNA. TRBV21-1 is recorded as a pseudogene. The CDR3 has 15 amino acids. The CDR3 spells CASSKGRGTKNIQYF.

The rearrangement joins TRBV7-2 to TRBJ1-4; TCRdb indicates TRBD1, and absent DNA this call remains unverified. This CDR3 is built from 17 residues. Germline V lookup: CDR1 SGHTA, CDR2 FQGNSA. This CDR3 reads CASSPLGDRGLNEKLFF.

The CDR3 loop is CASSLEGANVLTF. The rearrangement joins TRBV7-9 to TRBJ2-6. CDR3 size: 13 residues. Per germline, CDR1 SEHNR and CDR2 FQNEAQ (reference sequence). Filled out from reference TRBV7-9 and TRBJ2-6, the complete variable domain reads DTGVSQNPRHKITKRGQNVTFRCDPISEHNRLYWYRQTLGQGPEFLTYFQNEAQLEKSRLLSDRFSAERPKGSFSTLEIQRTEQGDSAMYLCASSLEGANVLTFGAGSRLTVL.

CDR3 amino acids: CASSATDLQETQYF. This chain uses TRBV12-3 or TRBV12-4 with TRBJ2-5. The CDR3 loop spans 14 amino acids.

The chain combines TRBV5-5 with TRBJ2-1. The CDR3 length is 14 residues. Germline CDR1 SGHKS, CDR2 YYEKEE (reference sequence). CDR3 region: CASSFGAANNEQFF. Based on the CDR3 plus reference TRBV5-5 and TRBJ2-1, the full variable domain is DAGVTQSPTHLIKTRGQQVTLRCSPISGHKSVSWYQQVLGQGPQFIFQYYEKEERGRGNFPDRFSARQFPNYSSELNVNALLLGDSALYLCASSFGAANNEQFFGPGTRLTVL.

The V call is TRBV6-2 or TRBV6-3, the J call TRBJ2-6; the D call of TRBD1 rests on TCRdb alone, since no DNA is present to check it. The CDR3 runs to 17 residues. CDR1 and CDR2 (germline): MNHEY, SVGEGT. The chain's CDR3 is CASSHRDRVYRANVLTF.

The genes are TRBV12-3 or TRBV12-4 and TRBJ2-2; the TCRdb call, TRBD1, lacks DNA for checking. This CDR3 has 15 amino acids. CDR3 sequence: CASTFPGGGTGELFF.

The J gene is TRBJ1-6, the V gene TRBV5-1. The CDR3 totals 18 residues. The germline V gene has CDR1 SGHRS and CDR2 YFSETQ. This CDR3 is CASSLLVSGGSYNSPLHF.

The chain is built from TRBV9 and TRBJ2-1; TCRdb gives TRBD2 as the D gene, but with no DNA this cannot be confirmed. CDR1 SGDLS and CDR2 YYNGEE come from the germline V gene. The CDR3 consists of 15 residues. This CDR3 reads CASSETGRPALEQFF.

CDR3 in amino acids: CSVLGQGKDYEQYF. This chain connects TRBV29-1 to TRBJ2-7; TCRdb reports TRBD1, a call that lacks DNA to check it against. Looked up from germline, CDR1 is SQVTM and CDR2 is ANQGSEA. CDR3 length: 14 amino acids.

This chain joins TRBV28 and TRBJ2-7; TCRdb outputs TRBD1, but without DNA this stays unchecked. The CDR3 is 15 residues long. Germline assignment: CDR1 MDHEN and CDR2 SYDVKM. CDR3 residues: CASSPRTGGGYEQYF.

The chain uses TRBV7-2 and TRBJ1-1. The V gene's germline CDR1 is SGHTA and CDR2 FQGNSA. This CDR3 spans 13 amino acids. The CDR3 loop reads CASSLVPNTEAFF. Supplemented by reference TRBV7-2 and TRBJ1-1, the full variable domain reads GAGVSQSPSNKVTEKGKDVELRCDPISGHTALYWYRQSLGQGLEFLIYFQGNSAPDKSGLPSDRFSAERTGGSVSTLTIQRTQQEDSAVYLCASSLVPNTEAFFGQGTRLTVV.

The gene calls are TRBV7-9 and TRBJ1-2; TCRdb selects TRBD1, and the lack of DNA leaves this call unchecked. This CDR3 comprises 14 residues. Per germline, CDR1 SEHNR and CDR2 FQNEAQ (reference sequence). The CDR3 sequence: CASSSRDREDGYTF.